This TCR beta chain was profiled in a study of shared clonotypes between healthy human individuals. Positively selected for CCR7, the CD45RO-negative cells used as naive CD8 cells excluded terminally differentiated effector memory CD45RA+ cells. Here immunoSEQ multiplex PCR was the method, and the copy in TCRdb shows in-frame clones only, minus some. The sample records 1.5 million to 2.5 million clones, about 95% being singletons. The sequencing sample was made of naive CD8+ T cells sorted from blood. The receptor comes from a man aged 18 to 30 in good health.

The CDR3: CASSLGSEGLPSYEQYF. The CDR3 DNA is TGTGCCAGCAGCTTGGGGTCGGAGGGATTACCCTCCTACGAGCAGTACTTC. The chain couples TRBV7-9 to TRBJ2-7; D is possibly TRBD2 (6 bases). The V gene's germline CDR1 is SEHNR and CDR2 FQNEAQ (reference sequence). CDR3 size: 17 residues. The germline V and J ends were trimmed by 3 bases and 0 bases, with 18 bases remaining between them. Looking up the rest from reference TRBV7-9 and TRBJ2-7 gives the full variable domain: DTGVSQNPRHKITKRGQNVTFRCDPISEHNRLYWYRQTLGQGPEFLTYFQNEAQLEKSRLLSDRFSAERPKGSFSTLEIQRTEQGDSAMYLCASSLGSEGLPSYEQYFGPGTRLTVT.